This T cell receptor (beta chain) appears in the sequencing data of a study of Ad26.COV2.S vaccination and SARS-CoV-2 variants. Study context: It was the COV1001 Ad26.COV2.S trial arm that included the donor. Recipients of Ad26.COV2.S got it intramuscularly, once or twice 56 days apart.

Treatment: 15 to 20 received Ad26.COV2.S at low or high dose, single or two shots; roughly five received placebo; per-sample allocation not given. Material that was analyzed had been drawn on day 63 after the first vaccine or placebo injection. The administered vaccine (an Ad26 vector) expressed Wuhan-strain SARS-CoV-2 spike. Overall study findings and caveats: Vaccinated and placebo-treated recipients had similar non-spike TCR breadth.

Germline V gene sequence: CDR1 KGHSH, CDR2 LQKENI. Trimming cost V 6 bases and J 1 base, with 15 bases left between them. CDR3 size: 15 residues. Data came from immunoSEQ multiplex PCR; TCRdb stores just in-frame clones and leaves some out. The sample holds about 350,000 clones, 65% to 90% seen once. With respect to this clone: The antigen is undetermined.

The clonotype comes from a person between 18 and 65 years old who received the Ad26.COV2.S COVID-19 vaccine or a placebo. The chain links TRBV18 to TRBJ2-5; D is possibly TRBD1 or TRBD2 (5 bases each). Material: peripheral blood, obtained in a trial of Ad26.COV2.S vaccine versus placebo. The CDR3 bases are TGTGCCAGCTCCCCCGCCGAGGGGTTCCAAGAGACCCAGTACTTC. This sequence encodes CASSPAEGFQETQYF.